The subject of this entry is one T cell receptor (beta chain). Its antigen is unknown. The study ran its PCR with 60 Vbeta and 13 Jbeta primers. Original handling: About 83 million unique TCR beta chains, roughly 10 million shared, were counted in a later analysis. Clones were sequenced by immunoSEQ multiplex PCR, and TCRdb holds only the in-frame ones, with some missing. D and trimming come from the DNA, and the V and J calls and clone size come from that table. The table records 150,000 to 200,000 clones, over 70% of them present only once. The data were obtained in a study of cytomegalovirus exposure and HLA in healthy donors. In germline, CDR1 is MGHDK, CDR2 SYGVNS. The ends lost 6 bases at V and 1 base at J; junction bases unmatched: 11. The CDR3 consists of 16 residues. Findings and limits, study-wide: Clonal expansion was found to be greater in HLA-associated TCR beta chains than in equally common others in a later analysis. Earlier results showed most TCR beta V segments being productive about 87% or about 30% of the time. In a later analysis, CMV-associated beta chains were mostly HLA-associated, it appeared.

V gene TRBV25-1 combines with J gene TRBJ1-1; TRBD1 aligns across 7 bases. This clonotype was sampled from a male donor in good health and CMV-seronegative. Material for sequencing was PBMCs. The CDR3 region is CASRANRGSPNTEAFF. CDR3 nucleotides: TGTGCCAGCAGGGCTAACAGGGGATCCCCGAACACTGAAGCTTTCTTT. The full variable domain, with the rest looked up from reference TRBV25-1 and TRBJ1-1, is EADIYQTPRYLVIGTGKKITLECSQTMGHDKMYWYQQDPGMELHLIHYSYGVNSTEKGDLSSESTVSRIRTEHFPLTLESARPSHTSQYLCASRANRGSPNTEAFFGQGTRLTVV.